The sequence of this TCR beta chain was determined in a study of memory B cells and T cells in multiple sclerosis. General study points: Normalization was needed because clone-set size differences affected shared clonotype counts.

Data came from immunoSEQ multiplex PCR; TCRdb stores just in-frame clones and leaves some out. The sample yields about 42,000 clones, approximately 80% seen once. Separate sequencing covered autoproliferating (CFSE-dim) and non-proliferating (CFSE-high) T cells from stimulus-free culture. Cultures began with 45 million to 50 million CFSE-labeled PBMCs, unstimulated for under 8 days, with replicate wells pooled. CFSE at 0.45 to 0.55 uM labeled the PBMCs, which were then cultured unstimulated. As for this clone: Its specificity is unknown.

The germline V gene has CDR1 SGHVS and CDR2 FNYEAQ. The CDR3 is made up of 16 amino acids. The V gene lost 1 base and the J gene lost 4 bases, with 16 bases spanning the gap. The rearrangement links TRBV7-6 to TRBJ1-2, with D perhaps TRBD1 (5 bases). The sequence came from a human donor with multiple sclerosis. What was sequenced was PBMCs from blood kept in culture. The CDR3 spells CASSLEGAGIGYGYTF. CDR3 nucleotide sequence: TGTGCCAGCAGCTTAGAAGGGGCAGGGATCGGCTATGGCTACACCTTC.